This TCR beta chain was identified during a study of T cell responses to AZD1222 COVID-19 vaccine. Germline V gene data show CDR1 as SGHRS and CDR2 as YFSETQ. This CDR3 contains 14 residues. V was shortened by 2 bases and J by 6 bases, with 11 bases between the two germline ends. The study's findings and limits: Spike as a whole was targeted by vaccine-associated CD4 TCRs, dominant at 160-218 and 743-854. Just a handful of people given AZD1222 tested seropositive at baseline. After two AZD1222 doses, spike-specific TCR breadth and depth rose versus day 0. Nearly half of spike-specific TCRs reportedly go after variant regions that carry no mutations.

The data were produced by immunoSEQ multiplex PCR, yet TCRdb's version contains in-frame clones alone and is incomplete. The profile shows roughly 200,000 clones, approximately 94% of them singletons. A word on this clone: Its target is not known.

This sequence joins TRBV5-1 and TRBJ1-4; possible D gene TRBD1, 5 bases. This TCR came from an adult in good health. The input for sequencing was peripheral blood, taken on day 0 of MenACWY control vaccination. CDR3 in amino acids: CASSFGTGDEKLFF. The CDR3 region has the DNA TGCGCCAGCAGCTTCGGGACGGGAGATGAAAAACTGTTTTTT.